This T cell receptor (beta chain) is from a study of cytomegalovirus exposure and HLA in healthy donors. About the research overall: The same platform was used for the 90 to 150 validation repertoires as for the approximately 630 first-cohort repertoires, as reported in a later analysis. General observations from the study: Under in vitro conditions, a few CMV-associated chains were confirmed as specific for CMV antigens. The listing of roughly 160 TCR beta chains classed them as cytomegalovirus-associated. The TCR clusters that emerged in the first cohort tended, a later analysis found, to co-occur in the approximately 110 validation repertoires.

On this clone itself: Its antigen is not identified.

Profiling relied on immunoSEQ multiplex PCR, and the TCRdb table lists in-frame clones only, not all of them. The table includes about 220,000 clones, about 93% detected once. The CDR3 consists of 15 residues. V gave up 4 bases and J gave up 4 bases; unmatched junction bases: 6. Germline V gene lookup returns CDR1 MGHDK and CDR2 SYGVNS. The receptor was isolated from a woman under 30 in good health and CMV-seronegative. The sample consisted of PBMCs. This rearrangement joins TRBV25-1 to TRBJ2-5, with 10 nucleotides matching TRBD2. In DNA form, the CDR3 reads TGTGCCAGCAGTGCTGAAGCGGGAGGGCCAGAGACCCAGTACTTC. Translation: CASSAEAGGPETQYF.